Listed here are 29 T cell receptor beta chains from one sample, sequenced in a study of blood T cell repertoires in COVID-19. Here immunoSEQ multiplex PCR was the method, and the copy in TCRdb shows in-frame clones only, minus some. The repertoire holds around 250,000 clones, with approximately 86% as singletons. Material for sequencing was peripheral blood. These receptors were taken from a man younger than 35 with active or convalescent COVID-19.

This clone appeared once. The gene calls are TRBV12-3 or TRBV12-4 and TRBJ2-1; no clear D. The CDR3 length is 13 residues. V was cut by 1 base and J by 8 bases, with 9 bases left in between. The DNA of the CDR3 is TGTGCCAGCAGTTTAGGCCCGATAGATGAGCAGTTCTTC. This codes for CASSLGPIDEQFF.

The rearrangement joins TRBV2 to TRBJ1-1; a possible D gene is TRBD1 (5 bases). Trimming took 8 bases from V and 5 from J, leaving 18 bases between them. This CDR3 is 14 amino acids long. CDR1 is SNHLY, CDR2 FYNNEI, per germline. In nucleotides, the CDR3 is TGTGCCAGCTTCCAGATCAGGGAAGGAACTGAAGCTTTCTTT. Amino acid sequence: CASFQIREGTEAFF.

The rearrangement links TRBV5-4 to TRBJ2-2; maybe TRBD1 (7 bases). V was pared by 4 bases and J by 0 bases, with 19 bases between. CDR1 and CDR2 from the germline V gene are SGHNT and YYREEE (reference sequence). The CDR3 covers 18 residues. CDR3 region: CASSPRGGQGANTGELFF. CDR3 coding DNA: TGTGCCAGCAGCCCCAGAGGAGGGCAGGGGGCGAACACCGGGGAGCTGTTTTTT. Supplemented by reference TRBV5-4 and TRBJ2-2, the full variable domain reads ETGVTQSPTHLIKTRGQQVTLRCSSQSGHNTVSWYQQALGQGPQFIFQYYREEENGRGNFPPRFSGLQFPNYSSELNVNALELDDSALYLCASSPRGGQGANTGELFFGEGSRLTVL.

This rearrangement joins TRBV5-5 to TRBJ2-7; D not certain. Germline values: CDR1 SGHKS, CDR2 YYEKEE (reference sequence). Trimming took off 0 bases at V and 2 bases at J, with 6 bases between the two ends. This CDR3 is built from 13 residues. The chain's CDR3 is CASSLDIAYEQYF. CDR3 nucleotide sequence: TGTGCCAGCAGCTTGGACATCGCCTACGAGCAGTACTTC. The full variable domain, in which reference TRBV5-5 and TRBJ2-7 provide the parts outside the CDR3, is DAGVTQSPTHLIKTRGQQVTLRCSPISGHKSVSWYQQVLGQGPQFIFQYYEKEERGRGNFPDRFSARQFPNYSSELNVNALLLGDSALYLCASSLDIAYEQYFGPGTRLTVT.

V and J are TRBV6-6 and TRBJ1-2; D is unclear. Trimming took off 4 bases at V and 6 bases at J, with 18 bases between the two ends. The CDR3 has 15 amino acids. CDR1 is MNHNY and CDR2 is SVGAGI in the germline V gene (reference sequence). CDR3 bases: TGTGCCAGCAGTTCGAGGAGTCCCCCGGGTGATGGCTACACCTTC. This translates into CASSSRSPPGDGYTF.

This chain links TRBV29-1 with TRBJ2-7; D is perhaps TRBD2 (6 bases). Trimming removed 6 bases from V and 0 bases from J, with 15 bases in between. The CDR3 loop spans 14 amino acids. Germline CDR1 is SQVTM and CDR2 is ANQGSEA. CDR3 in amino acids: CSVSSDYSSYEQYF. DNA of the CDR3: TGCAGCGTCTCGTCGGACTACAGCTCCTACGAGCAGTACTTC.

In DNA form, the CDR3 reads TGCAGCGCTGGGGAGGGGAATGGCTACACCTTC. Its translation is CSAGEGNGYTF. This chain connects TRBV29-1 to TRBJ1-2; D is perhaps TRBD1 (5 bases). V was cut by 7 bases and J by 6 bases, with 12 bases left in between. CDR3 length: 11 residues. The germline CDR1 and CDR2 sequences are SQVTM and ANQGSEA. Filled out from reference TRBV29-1 and TRBJ1-2, the complete variable domain reads SAVISQKPSRDICQRGTSLTIQCQVDSQVTMMFWYRQQPGQSLTLIATANQGSEATYESGFVIDKFPISRPNLTFSTLTVSNMSPEDSSIYLCSAGEGNGYTFGSGTRLTVV.

The table lists this clone with a count of one. The chain links TRBV9 to TRBJ1-2; 7 bases match TRBD1. Germline V CDR1 and CDR2: SGDLS, YYNGEE. The junction had 9 bases not matched to a gene; V was cut back by 4 bases and J by 6 bases. This CDR3 is 14 amino acids long. CDR3 sequence (DNA): TGTGCCAGCAGCACACAGGGGAGCTCTCATGGCTACACCTTC. Protein product: CASSTQGSSHGYTF.

The chain couples TRBV5-1 to TRBJ2-1; tentatively, D is TRBD2 (6 bases). Germline values: CDR1 SGHRS, CDR2 YFSETQ. The CDR3 extends over 14 amino acids. V was trimmed by 0 bases and J by 10 bases, leaving 14 bases between them. The CDR3 DNA follows: TGCGCCAGCAGCTTGGGACGGCGGGACGGAGAGCAGTTCTTC. Residues: CASSLGRRDGEQFF.

The rearrangement links TRBV7-3 to TRBJ2-3, with D possibly TRBD1 on 6 matching bases. The CDR3 sequence is 13 residues long. Germline CDR1 reads SGHTA; CDR2 reads FQGTGA. V was clipped by 5 bases and J by 11 bases, with 17 bases between them. DNA of the CDR3: TGTGCCAGCAGCACATCACAGGGTATGGGGCAGTATTTT. Its translation is CASSTSQGMGQYF.

The chain joins TRBV19 to TRBJ2-3; D is perhaps TRBD2 (6 bases). The CDR3 covers 15 residues. Germline values: CDR1 LNHDA, CDR2 SQIVND (reference sequence). V lost 3 bases, J lost 2 bases, and 12 bases lay in between. CDR3 bases: TGTGCCAGTAGTATGGGGCGGGGCGTCACAGATACGCAGTATTTT. Protein sequence: CASSMGRGVTDTQYF.

This chain uses TRBV7-2 with TRBJ1-2; tentatively, D is TRBD1 (5 bases). The CDR3 covers 15 residues. Looked up from germline, CDR1 is SGHTA and CDR2 is FQGNSA. V was shortened by 2 bases and J by 4 bases, with 14 bases between the two germline ends. The CDR3 DNA is TGTGCCAGCAGCTTAAACGGCAGGGCCCTCTATGGCTACACCTTC. As protein: CASSLNGRALYGYTF.

The DNA of the CDR3 is TGTGCCAGCACCGGGGCCGGGACTAGACGCGAGCAGTACTTC. This translates into CASTGAGTRREQYF. V usage is TRBV6-5 and J usage is TRBJ2-7; TRBD2 matches 8 bases. J was trimmed by 6 bases and V by 7 bases; bases with no gene match: 11. Germline values: CDR1 MNHEY, CDR2 SVGAGI. The length of the CDR3 is 14 residues.

The J gene is TRBJ2-1, the V gene TRBV4-1; D is perhaps TRBD1 (5 bases). CDR3 length equals 13 residues. V lost 4 bases, J lost 8 bases, and 12 bases lay in between. CDR1 MGHRA and CDR2 YSYEKL come from the germline V gene. In nucleotides, the CDR3 is TGCGCCAGCAGCCGCCAGACAGTGGATGAGCAGTTCTTC. Protein product: CASSRQTVDEQFF.

V gene TRBV9 combines with J gene TRBJ1-2; 7 bases map to TRBD1. Germline-derived CDR1 and CDR2 are SGDLS and YYNGEE. V lost 0 bases, J lost 3 bases, and 2 bases stayed unmatched. The CDR3 length is 14 residues. The chain's CDR3 is CASSVGGGDYGYTF. The CDR3 DNA reads TGTGCCAGCAGCGTAGGAGGGGGCGACTATGGCTACACCTTC.

This clone was seen just once. The rearrangement joins TRBV11-2 to TRBJ2-7; TRBD1 matches at 9 bases. The V gene's germline CDR1 is SGHAT and CDR2 FQNNGV. Losses at the gene ends were 8 bases for V and 4 bases for J; bases not matched to a gene: 9. The CDR3 sequence is 14 residues long. The CDR3 region is CASHAGQGKYEQYF. In DNA, the CDR3 is TGTGCCAGCCACGCCGGACAGGGGAAATACGAGCAGTACTTC.

The chain joins TRBV4-1 to TRBJ2-3, with 8 bases aligning to TRBD1. The junction had 10 bases not matched to a gene; V was cut back by 4 bases and J by 4 bases. Germline values: CDR1 MGHRA, CDR2 YSYEKL. This CDR3 spans 16 amino acids. The CDR3 coding sequence is TGCGCCAGCAGCCCGACTGGGACAGGCCAGGCAGATACGCAGTATTTT. It codes for CASSPTGTGQADTQYF.

The CDR3 DNA sequence: TGTGCCACCAGCAGGGATACAGGGTCTGGAAACACCATATATTTT. It specifies CATSRDTGSGNTIYF. The rearrangement uses TRBV15 and TRBJ1-3, with D perhaps matching TRBD1 (6 bases). V lost 3 bases to trimming and J lost 1 base, with 10 bases between them. The CDR3 sequence is 15 residues long. Per germline, CDR1 LNHNV and CDR2 YYDKDF (reference sequence).

The J gene is TRBJ1-1, the V gene TRBV5-1; a possible D gene is TRBD1 (5 bases). V lost 1 base, J lost 3 bases, and 10 bases lay in between. CDR1 is SGHRS and CDR2 is YFSETQ in the germline V gene. This CDR3 is built from 14 residues. The CDR3 DNA reads TGCGCCAGCAGCTTGCAGGGCATTGACACTGAAGCTTTCTTT. Amino acid sequence: CASSLQGIDTEAFF.

V usage is TRBV24-1 and J usage is TRBJ1-4; D uncertain. This CDR3 comprises 14 residues. The V end was cut by 4 bases, the J end by 5 bases, with 10 bases between. Germline assignment: CDR1 KGHDR and CDR2 SFDVKD. This CDR3 reads CATSDAVQNEKLFF. The CDR3 nucleotides read TGTGCCACCAGTGACGCAGTCCAGAATGAAAAACTGTTTTTT.

The V call is TRBV28, the J call TRBJ2-3; D perhaps matches TRBD2 (6 bases). V was trimmed by 3 bases and J by 1 base, leaving 8 bases between them. CDR3 size: 14 residues. Germline CDR1 is MDHEN and CDR2 is SYDVKM. The CDR3 loop is CASSLWGGTDTQYF. The CDR3 coding sequence is TGTGCCAGCAGTTTGTGGGGGGGCACAGATACGCAGTATTTT.

The chain is built from TRBV3-1 (or the pseudogene TRBV3-2) and TRBJ1-4; tentative D call: TRBD1 (5 bases). Germline CDR1 and CDR2: LGHDT and YNNKEL (reference sequence). Trimming removed 4 bases from V and 10 bases from J, with 7 bases in between. The CDR3 is 11 amino acids. The CDR3 protein is CASSLQGKLFF. The DNA for the CDR3 is TGTGCCAGCAGCCTTCAGGGAAAACTGTTTTTT.

This sequence joins TRBV5-5 and TRBJ1-3, with D unclear. The CDR3 is 14 residues long. The germline V gene encodes CDR1 SGHKS and CDR2 YYEKEE (reference sequence). Trimming left V 0 bases short and J 4 bases short, with 8 bases between. The CDR3 region is CASSLEQPGNTIYF. CDR3 DNA: TGTGCCAGCAGCTTGGAACAGCCAGGAAACACCATATATTTT.

J is TRBJ1-1 and V is TRBV6-6; 11 bases map to TRBD1. The CDR3 contains 14 residues. Germline loops: CDR1 MNHNY, CDR2 SVGAGI (reference sequence). The junction had 1 base not matched to a gene; V was cut back by 6 bases and J by 1 base. CDR3 sequence reads: CASRGQGGNTEAFF. The CDR3 nucleotides read TGTGCCAGCAGGGGACAGGGGGGGAACACTGAAGCTTTCTTT.

The chain employs TRBV3-1 (or the pseudogene TRBV3-2) and TRBJ1-2; D is ambiguous. Germline-derived CDR1 and CDR2 are LGHDT and YNNKEL (reference sequence). This CDR3 region has 16 residues. Trimming removed 1 base from V and 0 bases from J, with 12 bases in between. The CDR3 is CASSQGEGGANYGYTF. The CDR3 DNA follows: TGTGCCAGCAGCCAAGGGGAGGGTGGAGCTAACTATGGCTACACCTTC.

This chain joins TRBV19 and TRBJ2-7, with 8 bases matching TRBD1. CDR3 length: 17 residues. CDR1 is LNHDA and CDR2 is SQIVND in the germline V gene (reference sequence). V gave up 2 bases and J gave up 1 base; unmatched junction bases: 10. The CDR3 is CASSIRGIGTGSYEQYF. The CDR3 DNA reads as TGTGCCAGTAGTATAAGGGGCATTGGGACAGGATCCTACGAGCAGTACTTC. Together with reference TRBV19 and TRBJ2-7, the CDR3 gives the full variable domain: DGGITQSPKYLFRKEGQNVTLSCEQNLNHDAMYWYRQDPGQGLRLIYYSQIVNDFQKGDIAEGYSVSREKKESFPLTVTSAQKNPTAFYLCASSIRGIGTGSYEQYFGPGTRLTVT.

The chain couples TRBV6-5 to TRBJ2-1; D may be TRBD1 (6 bases). The CDR3 totals 13 residues. The germline gives CDR1 MNHEY, CDR2 SVGAGI. Trimming pared 2 bases from V and 9 bases from J, leaving 11 bases between. The CDR3 is CASSYGSGVEQFF. The CDR3 bases are TGTGCCAGCAGTTACGGATCAGGGGTTGAGCAGTTCTTC.

The genes are TRBV2 and TRBJ1-2; the match to TRBD1 covers 7 bases. Trimming removed 5 bases from V and 7 bases from J; junction bases left unmatched: 4. Germline V gene sequence: CDR1 SNHLY, CDR2 FYNNEI. This CDR3 has 12 residues. CDR3 amino acids: CASSRDRAGYTF. The CDR3 nucleotides are TGTGCCAGCAGTCGTGACAGGGCTGGCTACACCTTC. Combining the CDR3 with reference TRBV2 and TRBJ1-2 gives the whole variable domain EPEVTQTPSHQVTQMGQEVILRCVPISNHLYFYWYRQILGQKVEFLVSFYNNEISEKSEIFDDQFSVERPDGSNFTLKIRSTKLEDSAMYFCASSRDRAGYTFGSGTRLTVV.

V is TRBV7-9 and J is TRBJ1-2, with 9 positions matching TRBD1. This CDR3 spans 14 amino acids. Germline loops: CDR1 SEHNR, CDR2 FQNEAQ (reference sequence). With V trimmed by 7 bases and J by 8 bases, 11 bases remained unmatched. CDR3 loop: CASTPLTGGGGYTF. CDR3 DNA sequence: TGTGCCAGCACCCCCTTGACAGGGGGGGGCGGCTACACCTTC.